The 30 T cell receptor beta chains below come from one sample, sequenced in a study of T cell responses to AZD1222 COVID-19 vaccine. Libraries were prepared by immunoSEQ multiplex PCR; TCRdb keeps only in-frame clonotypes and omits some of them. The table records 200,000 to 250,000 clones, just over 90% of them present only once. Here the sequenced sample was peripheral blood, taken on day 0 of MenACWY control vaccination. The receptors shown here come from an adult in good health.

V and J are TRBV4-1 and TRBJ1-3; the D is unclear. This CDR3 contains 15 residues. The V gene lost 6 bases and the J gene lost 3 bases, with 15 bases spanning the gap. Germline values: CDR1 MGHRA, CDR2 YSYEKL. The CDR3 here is CASSAVEVGGNTIYF. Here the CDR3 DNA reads TGCGCCAGCAGTGCAGTTGAGGTTGGTGGAAACACCATATATTTT.

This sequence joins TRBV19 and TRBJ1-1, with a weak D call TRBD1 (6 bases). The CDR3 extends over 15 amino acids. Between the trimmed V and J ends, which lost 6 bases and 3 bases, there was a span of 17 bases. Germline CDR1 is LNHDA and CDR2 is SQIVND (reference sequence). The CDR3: CASRSGQFLDTEAFF. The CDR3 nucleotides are TGTGCCAGTAGGAGCGGACAGTTTCTGGACACTGAAGCTTTCTTT.

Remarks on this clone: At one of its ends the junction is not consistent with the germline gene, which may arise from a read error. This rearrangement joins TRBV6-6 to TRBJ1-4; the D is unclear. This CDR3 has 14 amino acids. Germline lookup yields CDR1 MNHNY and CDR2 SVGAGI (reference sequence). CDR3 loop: CASSDSGVNEKLFF. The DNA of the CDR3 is TGTGCCAGCAGTGACTCCGGGGTCAATGAAAAACTGTTTTTT.

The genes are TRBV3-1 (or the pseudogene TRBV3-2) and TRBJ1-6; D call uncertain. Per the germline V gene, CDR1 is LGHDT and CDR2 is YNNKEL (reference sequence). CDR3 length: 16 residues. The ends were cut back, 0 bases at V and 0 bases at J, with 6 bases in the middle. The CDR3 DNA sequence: TGTGCCAGCAGCCAAGAACCCCTCTCCTATAATTCACCCCTCCACTTT. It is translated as CASSQEPLSYNSPLHF.

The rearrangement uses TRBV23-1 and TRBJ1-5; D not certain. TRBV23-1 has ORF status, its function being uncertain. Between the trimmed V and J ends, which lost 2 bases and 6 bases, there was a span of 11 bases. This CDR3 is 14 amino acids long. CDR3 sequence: CASSQIGTCQPQHF. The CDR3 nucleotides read TGCGCCAGCAGTCAAATCGGTACGTGTCAGCCCCAGCATTTT.

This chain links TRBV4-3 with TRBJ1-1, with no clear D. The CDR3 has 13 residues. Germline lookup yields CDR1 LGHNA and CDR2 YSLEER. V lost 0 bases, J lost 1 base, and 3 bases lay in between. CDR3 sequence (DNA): TGCGCCAGCAGCCAAGACAGGAACACTGAAGCTTTCTTT. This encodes CASSQDRNTEAFF.

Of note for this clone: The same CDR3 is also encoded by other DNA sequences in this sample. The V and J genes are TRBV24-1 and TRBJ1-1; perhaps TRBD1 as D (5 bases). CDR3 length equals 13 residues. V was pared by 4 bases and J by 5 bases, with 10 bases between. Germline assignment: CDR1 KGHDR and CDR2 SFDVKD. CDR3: CATSDSGRTEAFF. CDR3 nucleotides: TGTGCCACCAGTGACTCAGGGAGGACTGAAGCTTTCTTT.

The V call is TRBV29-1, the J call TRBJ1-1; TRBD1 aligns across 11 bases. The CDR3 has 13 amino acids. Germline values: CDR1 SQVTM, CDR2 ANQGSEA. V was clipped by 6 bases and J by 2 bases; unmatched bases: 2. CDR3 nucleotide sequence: TGCAGCGTGGGGACAGGGGGAAACACTGAAGCTTTCTTT. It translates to CSVGTGGNTEAFF.

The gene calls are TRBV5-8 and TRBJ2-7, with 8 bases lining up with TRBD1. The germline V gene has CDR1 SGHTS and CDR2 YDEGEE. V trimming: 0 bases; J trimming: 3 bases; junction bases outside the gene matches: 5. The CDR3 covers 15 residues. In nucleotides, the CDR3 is TGTGCCAGCAGCTTGGATTTTACAGGGGGCTACGAGCAGTACTTC. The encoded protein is CASSLDFTGGYEQYF.

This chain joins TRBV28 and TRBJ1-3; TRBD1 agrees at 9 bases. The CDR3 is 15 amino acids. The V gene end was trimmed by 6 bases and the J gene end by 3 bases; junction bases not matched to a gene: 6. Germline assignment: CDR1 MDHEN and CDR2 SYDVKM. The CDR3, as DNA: TGTGCCAGCAGCCGGGCGACAGGGGGTGGAAACACCATATATTTT. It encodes CASSRATGGGNTIYF.

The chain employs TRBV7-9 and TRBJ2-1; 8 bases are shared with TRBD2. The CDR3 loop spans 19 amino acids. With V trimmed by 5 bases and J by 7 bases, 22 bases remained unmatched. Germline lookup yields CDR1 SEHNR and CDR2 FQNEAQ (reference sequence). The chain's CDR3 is CASSPDGTRGELQANEQFF. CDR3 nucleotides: TGTGCCAGCAGCCCCGACGGGACTAGAGGGGAGTTACAAGCTAATGAGCAGTTCTTC.

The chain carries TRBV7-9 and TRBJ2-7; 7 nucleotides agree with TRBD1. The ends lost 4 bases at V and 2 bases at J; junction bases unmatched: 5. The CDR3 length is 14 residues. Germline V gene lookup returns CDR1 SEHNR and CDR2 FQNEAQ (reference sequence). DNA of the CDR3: TGTGCCAGCAGCTCAACAGGGGCACCCTACGAGCAGTACTTC. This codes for CASSSTGAPYEQYF.

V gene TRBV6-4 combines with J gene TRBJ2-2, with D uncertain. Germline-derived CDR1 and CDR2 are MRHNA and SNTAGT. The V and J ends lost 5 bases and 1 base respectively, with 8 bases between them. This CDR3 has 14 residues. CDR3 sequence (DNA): TGTGCCAGCAGTATGACAAAGAACACCGGGGAGCTGTTTTTT. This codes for CASSMTKNTGELFF.

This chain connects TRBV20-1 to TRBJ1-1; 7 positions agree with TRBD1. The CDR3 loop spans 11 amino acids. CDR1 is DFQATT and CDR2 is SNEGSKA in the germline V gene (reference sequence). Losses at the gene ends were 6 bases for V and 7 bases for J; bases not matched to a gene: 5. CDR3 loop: CSARDRHEAFF. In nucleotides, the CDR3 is TGCAGTGCCCGGGACAGACATGAAGCTTTCTTT.

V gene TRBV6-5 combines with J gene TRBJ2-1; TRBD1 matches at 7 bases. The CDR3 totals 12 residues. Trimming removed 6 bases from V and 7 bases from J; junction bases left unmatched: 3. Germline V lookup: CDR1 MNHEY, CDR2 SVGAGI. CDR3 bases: TGTGCCAGCAGACCAGGGGGAAATGAGCAGTTCTTC. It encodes CASRPGGNEQFF.

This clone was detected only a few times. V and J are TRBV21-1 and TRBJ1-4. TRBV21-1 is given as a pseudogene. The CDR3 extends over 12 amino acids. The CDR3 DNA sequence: TGTGCCAGCTTTCGAGCTAATGAAAAACTGTTTTTT. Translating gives CASFRANEKLFF.

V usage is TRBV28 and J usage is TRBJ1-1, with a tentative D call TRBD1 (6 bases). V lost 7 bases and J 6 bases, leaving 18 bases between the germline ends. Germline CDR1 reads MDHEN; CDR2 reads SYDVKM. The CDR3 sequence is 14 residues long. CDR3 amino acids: CASIWFGTRPEAFF. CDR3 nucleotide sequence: TGTGCCAGCATCTGGTTCGGGACAAGGCCTGAAGCTTTCTTT.

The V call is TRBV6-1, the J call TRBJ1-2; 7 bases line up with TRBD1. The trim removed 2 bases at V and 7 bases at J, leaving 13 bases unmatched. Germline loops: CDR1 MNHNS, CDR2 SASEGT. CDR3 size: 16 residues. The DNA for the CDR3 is TGTGCCAGCAGTGAACTAGAGGGGGCGATCTTCCGTGGCTACACCTTC. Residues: CASSELEGAIFRGYTF.

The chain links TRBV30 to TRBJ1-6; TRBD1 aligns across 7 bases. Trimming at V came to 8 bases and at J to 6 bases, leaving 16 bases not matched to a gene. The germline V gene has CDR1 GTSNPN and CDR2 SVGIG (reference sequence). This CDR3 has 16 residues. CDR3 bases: TGTGCCCGCAGACCGACAGGGACCCGTGGTAATTCACCCCTCCACTTT. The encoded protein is CARRPTGTRGNSPLHF.

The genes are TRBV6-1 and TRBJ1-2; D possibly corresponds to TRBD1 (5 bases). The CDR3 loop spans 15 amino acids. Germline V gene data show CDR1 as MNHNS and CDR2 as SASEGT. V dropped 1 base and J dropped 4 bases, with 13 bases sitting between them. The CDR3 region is CASSEGVAGPYGYTF. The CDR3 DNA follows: TGTGCCAGCAGTGAAGGGGTCGCAGGGCCCTATGGCTACACCTTC.

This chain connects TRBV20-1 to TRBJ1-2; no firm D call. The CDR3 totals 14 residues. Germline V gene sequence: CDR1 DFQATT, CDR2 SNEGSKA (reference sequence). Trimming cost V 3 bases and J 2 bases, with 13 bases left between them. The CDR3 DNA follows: TGCAGTGCTAGTAAGGGCAGTAACAACTATGGCTACACCTTC. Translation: CSASKGSNNYGYTF.

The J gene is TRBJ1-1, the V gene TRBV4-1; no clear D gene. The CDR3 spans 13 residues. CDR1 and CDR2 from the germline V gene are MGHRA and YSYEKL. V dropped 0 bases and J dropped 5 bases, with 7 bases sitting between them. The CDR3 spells CASSQERGTEAFF. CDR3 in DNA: TGCGCCAGCAGCCAAGAGCGGGGAACTGAAGCTTTCTTT.

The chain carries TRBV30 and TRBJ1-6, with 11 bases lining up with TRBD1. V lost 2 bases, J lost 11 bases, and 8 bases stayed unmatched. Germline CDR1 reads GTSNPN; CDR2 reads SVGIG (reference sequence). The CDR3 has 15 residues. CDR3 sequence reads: CAWSTEDRGPAPLHF. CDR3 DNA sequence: TGTGCCTGGAGTACCGAGGACAGGGGGCCAGCACCCCTCCACTTT.

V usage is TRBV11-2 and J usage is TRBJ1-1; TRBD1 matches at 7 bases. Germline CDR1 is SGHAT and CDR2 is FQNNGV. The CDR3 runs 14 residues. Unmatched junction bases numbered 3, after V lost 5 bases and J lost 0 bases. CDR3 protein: CASSRDSVNTEAFF. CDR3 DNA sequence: TGTGCCAGCAGCCGGGACAGCGTGAACACTGAAGCTTTCTTT.

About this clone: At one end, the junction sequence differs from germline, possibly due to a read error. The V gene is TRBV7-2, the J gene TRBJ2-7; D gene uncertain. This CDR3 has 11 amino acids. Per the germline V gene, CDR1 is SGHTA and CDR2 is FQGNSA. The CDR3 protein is CASSTGGVVAF. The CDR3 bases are TGTGCCAGCAGCACCGGTGGAGTGGTCGCATTC.

CDR3 sequence reads: CASSSIGQLYGYTF. The CDR3 DNA reads TGCGCCAGCAGCTCGATAGGACAGCTCTATGGCTACACCTTC. J is TRBJ1-2 and V is TRBV5-1; tentative D call: TRBD1 (6 bases). V was shortened by 3 bases and J by 4 bases, with 13 bases between the two germline ends. Looked up from germline, CDR1 is SGHRS and CDR2 is YFSETQ. The CDR3 spans 14 residues.

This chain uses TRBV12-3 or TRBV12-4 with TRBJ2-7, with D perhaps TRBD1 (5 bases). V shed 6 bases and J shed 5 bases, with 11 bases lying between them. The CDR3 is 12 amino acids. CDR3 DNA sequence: TGTGCCAGCAGACCAGGGTTCCACGAGCAGTACTTC. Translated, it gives CASRPGFHEQYF.

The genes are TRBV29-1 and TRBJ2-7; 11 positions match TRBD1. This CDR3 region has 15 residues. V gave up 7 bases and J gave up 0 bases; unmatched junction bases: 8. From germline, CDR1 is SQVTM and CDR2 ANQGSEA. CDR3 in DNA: TGCAGCGCTCAGACCGGGACAGGGGGCTCCTACGAGCAGTACTTC. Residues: CSAQTGTGGSYEQYF.

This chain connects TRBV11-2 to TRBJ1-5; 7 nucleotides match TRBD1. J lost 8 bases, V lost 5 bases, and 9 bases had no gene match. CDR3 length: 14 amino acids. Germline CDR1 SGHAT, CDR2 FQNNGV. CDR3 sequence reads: CASSRNRGREPQHF. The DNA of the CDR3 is TGTGCCAGCAGCCGAAACAGGGGTAGGGAGCCCCAGCATTTT.

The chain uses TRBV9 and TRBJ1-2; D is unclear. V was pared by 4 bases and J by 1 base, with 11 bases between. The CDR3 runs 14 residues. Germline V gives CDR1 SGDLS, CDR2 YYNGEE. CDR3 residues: CASSTPDFNYGYTF. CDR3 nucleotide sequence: TGTGCCAGCAGCACCCCGGACTTTAACTATGGCTACACCTTC.